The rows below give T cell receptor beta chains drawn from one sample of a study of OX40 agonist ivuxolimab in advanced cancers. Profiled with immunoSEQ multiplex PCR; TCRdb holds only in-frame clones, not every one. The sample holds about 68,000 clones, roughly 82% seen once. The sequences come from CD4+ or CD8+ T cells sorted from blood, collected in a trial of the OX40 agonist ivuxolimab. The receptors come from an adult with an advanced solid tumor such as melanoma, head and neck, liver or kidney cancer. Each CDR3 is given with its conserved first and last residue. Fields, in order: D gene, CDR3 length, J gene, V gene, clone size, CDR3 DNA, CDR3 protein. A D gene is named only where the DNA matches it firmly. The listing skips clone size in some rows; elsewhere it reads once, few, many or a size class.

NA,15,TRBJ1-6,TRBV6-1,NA,TGTGCCAGCAGTGAAGTGGGGGGGTTTAGTTCACCCCTCCACTTT,CASSEVGGFSSPLHF
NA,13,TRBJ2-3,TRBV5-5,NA,TGTGCCAGCAGCTTGGACAGCACAGATACGCAGTATTTT,CASSLDSTDTQYF
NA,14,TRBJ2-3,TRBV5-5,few,TGTGCCAGCAGCCTCACGGGGAGCACAGATACGCAGTATTTT,CASSLTGSTDTQYF
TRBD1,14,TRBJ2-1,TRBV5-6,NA,TGTGCCAGCGGACGACAGGGGGCGCGGGATGAGCAGTTCTTC,CASGRQGARDEQFF
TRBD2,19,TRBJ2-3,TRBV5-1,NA,TGCGCCAGCAGCCCCGGACTAGCGGGAGGGTTTGCTAGCACAGATACGCAGTATTTT,CASSPGLAGGFASTDTQYF
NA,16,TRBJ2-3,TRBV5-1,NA,TGCGCCAGCAGCGGAGGACCGGTCGGGTCAACAGATACGCAGTATTTT,CASSGGPVGSTDTQYF
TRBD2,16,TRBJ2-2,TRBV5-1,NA,TGCGCCAGCAGCTTTCGTAGCGGGAGCGACACCGGGGAGCTGTTTTTT,CASSFRSGSDTGELFF
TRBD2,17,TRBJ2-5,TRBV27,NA,TGTGCCAGCAGTGCCGGACTAGCGGCCACCAACCAAGAGACCCAGTACTTC,CASSAGLAATNQETQYF
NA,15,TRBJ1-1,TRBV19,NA,TGTGCCAGTAGTCCTATTGGGGCGGGGGACACTGAAGCTTTCTTT,CASSPIGAGDTEAFF
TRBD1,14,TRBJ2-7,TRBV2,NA,TGTGCCAGCAGGGTGACAGGGGCCTCCTACGAGCAGTACTTC,CASRVTGASYEQYF
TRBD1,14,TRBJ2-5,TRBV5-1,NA,TGCGCCAGCAGCTTGGGACAGGGTCAAGAGACCCAGTACTTC,CASSLGQGQETQYF
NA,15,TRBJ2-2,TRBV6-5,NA,TGTGCCAGCAGTTCCGGCAGGGGGAACACCGGGGAGCTGTTTTTT,CASSSGRGNTGELFF
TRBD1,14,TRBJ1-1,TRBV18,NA,TGTGCCAGCTCCGCGGGACAGATGAACACTGAAGCTTTCTTT,CASSAGQMNTEAFF
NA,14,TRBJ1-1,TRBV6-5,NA,TGTGCCAGCAGTCGAGGGTTCATGAACACTGAAGCTTTCTTT,CASSRGFMNTEAFF
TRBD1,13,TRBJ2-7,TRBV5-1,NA,TGCGCCAGCAGCTTAGGGACAGGGTACGAGCAGTACTTC,CASSLGTGYEQYF
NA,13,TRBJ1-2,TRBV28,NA,TGTGCCAGCAGTTTCGGCAGAAACTATGGCTACACCTTC,CASSFGRNYGYTF
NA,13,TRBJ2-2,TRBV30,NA,TGTGCCTGGAGTGGAGAAGAGGGCCACGCTCTGTTTTTT,CAWSGEEGHALFF
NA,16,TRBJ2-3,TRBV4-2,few,TGTGCCAGCAGCCAAGAGGCGGGATTTAGTTCAGATACGCAGTATTTT,CASSQEAGFSSDTQYF
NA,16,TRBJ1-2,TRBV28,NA,TGTGCCAGCACCCTAACTCAGGGGAGGCTTAACTATGGCTACACCTTC,CASTLTQGRLNYGYTF